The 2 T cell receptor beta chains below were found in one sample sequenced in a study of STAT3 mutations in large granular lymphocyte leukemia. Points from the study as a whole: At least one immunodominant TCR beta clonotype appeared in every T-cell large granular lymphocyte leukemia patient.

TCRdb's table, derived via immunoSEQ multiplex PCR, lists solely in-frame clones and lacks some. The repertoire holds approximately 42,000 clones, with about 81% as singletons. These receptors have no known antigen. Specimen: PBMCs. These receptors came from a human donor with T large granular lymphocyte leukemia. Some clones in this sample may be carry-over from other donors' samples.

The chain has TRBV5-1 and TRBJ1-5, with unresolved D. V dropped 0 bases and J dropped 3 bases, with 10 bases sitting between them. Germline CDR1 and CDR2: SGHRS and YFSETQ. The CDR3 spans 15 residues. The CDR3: CASSLEAGSNQPQHF. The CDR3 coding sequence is TGCGCCAGCAGCTTGGAGGCAGGCTCCAATCAGCCCCAGCATTTT.

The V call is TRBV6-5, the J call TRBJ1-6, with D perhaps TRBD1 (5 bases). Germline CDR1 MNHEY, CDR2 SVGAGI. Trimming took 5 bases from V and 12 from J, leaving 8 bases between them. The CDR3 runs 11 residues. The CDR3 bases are TGTGCCAGCAGTCGGGGGGGACCCCTCCACTTT. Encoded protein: CASSRGGPLHF.